This TCR beta chain comes out of a study of blood T cell repertoires in COVID-19. On the study more broadly: Sample material is recorded as cDNA or gDNA derived from T cells, B-cell-depleted T cells, or PBMCs.

V dropped 2 bases and J dropped 0 bases, with 9 bases sitting between them. CDR1 and CDR2 from the germline V gene are LGHDT and YNNKEL (reference sequence). CDR3 length equals 15 residues. Only in-frame clones appear in the TCRdb table, and some are missing; sequencing was by immunoSEQ multiplex PCR. The profile shows 200,000 to 250,000 clones, approximately 86% of them singletons. The source material was peripheral blood. This clonotype was obtained from a woman in her sixties with active or convalescent COVID-19. This chain connects TRBV3-1 (or the pseudogene TRBV3-2) to TRBJ2-3; tentative D call: TRBD1 (6 bases). The CDR3 reads CASSQPGHSTDTQYF. Here the CDR3 DNA reads TGTGCCAGCAGCCAACCGGGACATAGCACAGATACGCAGTATTTT.